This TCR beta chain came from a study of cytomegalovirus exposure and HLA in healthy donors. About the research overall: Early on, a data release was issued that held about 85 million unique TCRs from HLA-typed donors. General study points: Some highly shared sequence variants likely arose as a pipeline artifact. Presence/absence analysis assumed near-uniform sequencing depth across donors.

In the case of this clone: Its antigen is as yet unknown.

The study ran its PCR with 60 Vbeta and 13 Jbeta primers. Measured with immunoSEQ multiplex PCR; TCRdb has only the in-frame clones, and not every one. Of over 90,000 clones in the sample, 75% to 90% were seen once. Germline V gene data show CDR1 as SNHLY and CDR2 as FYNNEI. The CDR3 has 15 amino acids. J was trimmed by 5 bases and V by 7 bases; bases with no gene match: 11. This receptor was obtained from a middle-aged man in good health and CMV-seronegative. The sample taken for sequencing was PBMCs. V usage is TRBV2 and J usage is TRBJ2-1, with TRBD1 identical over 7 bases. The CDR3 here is CASTTLQQGNNEQFF. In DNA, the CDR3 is TGTGCCAGCACCACTCTCCAACAGGGGAACAATGAGCAGTTCTTC.